The present entry profiles one T cell receptor (beta chain) with its context. Its target is unknown. This entry is derived from a study of shared clonotypes between healthy human individuals. Regarding the study as a whole: Some clonotypes were shared by all four sorted-subset donors, while others were not shared. The non-shared ones had lower generation probabilities than the shared ones. Naive subsets generally had larger estimated richness than memory subsets.

CD45RO-negative cells were positively selected for CCR7, leaving out terminally differentiated effector memory CD45RA+ cells. Germline CDR1 SGHTA, CDR2 FQGTGA. This CDR3 region has 15 residues. Trimming removed 5 bases from V and 4 bases from J, with 16 bases in between. The data were produced by immunoSEQ multiplex PCR, yet TCRdb's version contains in-frame clones alone and is incomplete. The sample has about 680,000 clones; 92% are singletons. The rearrangement links TRBV7-3 to TRBJ2-3, with D maybe TRBD2 (7 bases). The sequenced sample consisted of naive CD8+ T cells sorted from blood. The clonotype originates from a man aged 25 to 40 in good health. In DNA, the CDR3 is TGTGCCAGCAGCCCCGGAGGGGGAGGGTCAGATACGCAGTATTTT. Amino acid sequence: CASSPGGGGSDTQYF. The full variable domain, with the rest looked up from reference TRBV7-3 and TRBJ2-3, is GAGVSQTPSNKVTEKGKYVELRCDPISGHTALYWYRQSLGQGPEFLIYFQGTGAADDSGLPNDRFFAVRPEGSVSTLKIQRTERGDSAVYLCASSPGGGGSDTQYFGPGTRLTVL.